Sequencing of this T cell receptor beta chain was carried out in a study of shared clonotypes between healthy human individuals. Study at large: In total, the donors were two women and a few men aged 18 to 49.

This was a deep-level run. The protocol was immunoSEQ multiplex PCR, while the TCRdb copy is restricted to in-frame clones and leaves out a portion. The table has roughly 2.1 million clones, more than 85% seen once; the top ten hold about 1.5%. The naive CD8 population came from CD45RO-negative cells selected for CCR7, without terminally differentiated effector memory CD45RA+ cells. Healthy HIV-negative adults with no recent acute infections or vaccinations were recruited as donors. This CDR3 has 15 residues. The V and J ends lost 6 bases and 0 bases respectively, with 11 bases between them. Germline values: CDR1 WSHSY, CDR2 SAAADI.

Sequenced material: naive CD8+ T cells from PBMCs. The TCR was taken from a young man in good health. Some clones in this sample may be carry-over from other donors' samples. This chain uses TRBV10-2 with TRBJ2-2, with a tentative D call TRBD2 (6 bases). The chain's CDR3 is CASRLSGANTGELFF. CDR3 coding DNA: TGCGCCAGCAGACTCTCGGGGGCGAACACCGGGGAGCTGTTTTTT.